Listed here are 8 T cell receptor beta chains from one sample, sequenced in a study of blood T cell repertoires in COVID-19. Here immunoSEQ multiplex PCR was the method, and the copy in TCRdb shows in-frame clones only, minus some. Of some 150,000 clones listed, approximately 80% are singletons. Input material: peripheral blood. The receptor source for this set is a man aged 55 to 70 with active or convalescent COVID-19.

The chain has TRBV6-2 or TRBV6-3 and TRBJ1-5; D is undetermined. V was shortened by 4 bases and J by 6 bases, with 7 bases between the two germline ends. This CDR3 has 12 residues. Germline lookup yields CDR1 MNHEY and CDR2 SVGEGT. The CDR3 is CASSFSGQPQHF. The CDR3 DNA sequence: TGTGCCAGCAGTTTTTCCGGTCAGCCCCAGCATTTT.

The chain has TRBV5-1 and TRBJ2-7, with a possible D match to TRBD2 (6 bases). Per the germline V gene, CDR1 is SGHRS and CDR2 is YFSETQ. Trimming removed 3 bases from V and 6 bases from J, with 16 bases in between. The CDR3 sequence is 14 residues long. The CDR3 is CASSSGMGGIEQYF. The DNA for the CDR3 is TGCGCCAGCAGCTCTGGGATGGGGGGTATCGAGCAGTACTTC.

The chain joins TRBV13 to TRBJ1-1; 7 positions match TRBD1. With V trimmed by 5 bases and J by 3 bases, 3 bases remained unmatched. The germline CDR1 and CDR2 sequences are PRHDT and FYEKMQ (reference sequence). This CDR3 has 13 residues. CDR3 DNA: TGTGCCAGCAGCCGCGGGACAGACACTGAAGCTTTCTTT. Translated: CASSRGTDTEAFF.

The rearrangement joins TRBV19 to TRBJ2-1, with TRBD2 matching over 12 bases. Germline trimming cut 5 bases from V and 7 bases from J; bases unmatched to any gene: 6. Germline V gives CDR1 LNHDA, CDR2 SQIVND (reference sequence). The CDR3 has 15 residues. CDR3 coding DNA: TGTGCCAGTAGTCAGACTAGCGGGAGAGGGAATGAGCAGTTCTTC. This sequence encodes CASSQTSGRGNEQFF.

About this clone: The sample carries other DNA sequences with the same CDR3. The chain links TRBV12-3 or TRBV12-4 to TRBJ1-1; no clear D gene. This CDR3 is 13 amino acids long. V shed 1 base and J shed 1 base, with 4 bases lying between them. The CDR3: CASSLGQNTEAFF. DNA of the CDR3: TGTGCCAGCAGTTTAGGTCAGAACACTGAAGCTTTCTTT.

The V call is TRBV29-1, the J call TRBJ2-7, with 10 bases identical to TRBD1. Germline lookup yields CDR1 SQVTM and CDR2 ANQGSEA. Germline trimming cut 0 bases from V and 3 bases from J; bases unmatched to any gene: 2. The CDR3 contains 14 residues. CDR3 in DNA: TGCAGCGTTGAAGATCGGGACAGGGGCTACGAGCAGTACTTC. As protein: CSVEDRDRGYEQYF.

The chain joins TRBV7-3 to TRBJ1-2, with 7 bases that match TRBD1. V trimming: 0 bases; J trimming: 5 bases; junction bases outside the gene matches: 0. The CDR3 consists of 13 residues. From germline, CDR1 is SGHTA and CDR2 FQGTGA. The CDR3 loop reads CASSLTRGYGYTF. Written as DNA, the CDR3 is TGTGCCAGCAGCTTAACCAGGGGGTATGGCTACACCTTC. Together with reference TRBV7-3 and TRBJ1-2, the CDR3 gives the full variable domain: GAGVSQTPSNKVTEKGKYVELRCDPISGHTALYWYRQSLGQGPEFLIYFQGTGAADDSGLPNDRFFAVRPEGSVSTLKIQRTERGDSAVYLCASSLTRGYGYTFGSGTRLTVV.

The chain combines TRBV6-5 with TRBJ1-2; D gene uncertain. V gave up 2 bases and J gave up 2 bases, with 9 bases separating them. This CDR3 has 14 amino acids. Germline assignment: CDR1 MNHEY and CDR2 SVGAGI. The CDR3 DNA is TGTGCCAGCAGTTACCGGTCGGGGAACTATGGCTACACCTTC. Its protein product is CASSYRSGNYGYTF.